These 28 T cell receptor beta chains share one sample of origin, sequenced in a study of regulatory T cells in long-lasting Graves disease. Investigators prepared the TCR beta libraries by applying iRepertoire HTBI primers and Arm-PCR of CDR3 regions. In TCRdb, the multiplex PCR reads were re-called with MiXCR into one record per CDR3 protein. The table records almost 350,000 distinct CDR3 sequences, 15% to 20% of them present only once. Time point given: persistent/refractory GD, antithyroid drugs over 5 years with positive TRAb. RNA isolated from PBMCs was used to make the TCR library. Sequences were derived from peripheral blood mononuclear cells (PBMCs), sampled when the disease was refractory, from a patient treated with antithyroid drugs. These receptors were obtained from a female donor with Graves disease.

This chain links TRBV5-1 with TRBJ1-6; 7 bases match TRBD1. CDR1 and CDR2 (germline): SGHRS, YFSETQ. V was clipped by 0 bases and J by 4 bases; unmatched bases: 4. This CDR3 spans 16 amino acids. Here the CDR3 reads CASSLADRAYNSPLHF. The DNA for the CDR3 is TGCGCCAGCAGCTTGGCCGACAGGGCGTATAATTCACCCCTCCACTTT.

This clonotype has ten or more counts. This chain uses TRBV29-1 with TRBJ1-1, with D hard to call. The CDR3 is 13 residues long. Germline V CDR1 and CDR2: SQVTM, ANQGSEA. V was shortened by 6 bases and J by 5 bases, with 16 bases between the two germline ends. The DNA for the CDR3 is TGCAGCGTAGTCCTTTGGGATGGTACTGAAGCTTTCTTT. Residues: CSVVLWDGTEAFF.

The J gene is TRBJ2-4, the V gene TRBV20-1; D may be TRBD1 (5 bases). This CDR3 is 15 amino acids long. The germline V gene encodes CDR1 DFQATT and CDR2 SNEGSKA (reference sequence). The V end was cut by 3 bases, the J end by 1 base, with 13 bases between. The CDR3 protein is CSASGRARAKNIQYF. The CDR3 nucleotides are TGCAGTGCTAGTGGCAGGGCCAGGGCCAAAAACATTCAGTACTTC.

This clonotype was detected ten times or more. The rearrangement joins TRBV3-1 to TRBJ2-5, with D perhaps TRBD1 (6 bases). Germline V gene sequence: CDR1 LGHDT, CDR2 YNNKEL (reference sequence). The CDR3 is made up of 15 amino acids. Trimming removed 0 bases from V and 2 bases from J, with 10 bases in between. As DNA, the CDR3 is TGTGCCAGCAGCCAAGATCCGACAGGTCAAGAGACCCAGTACTTC. Translating it yields CASSQDPTGQETQYF.

The chain employs TRBV14 and TRBJ2-7; D assignment may be TRBD1 or TRBD2 (5 bases each). This CDR3 region has 13 residues. Between the trimmed V and J ends, which lost 2 bases and 7 bases, there was a span of 12 bases. CDR1 and CDR2 from the germline V gene are SGHDN and FVKESK. CDR3 bases: TGTGCCAGCAGCCAAATTGGGACGGGGGAGCAGTACTTC. Protein product: CASSQIGTGEQYF. Looking up the rest from reference TRBV14 and TRBJ2-7 gives the full variable domain: EAGVTQFPSHSVIEKGQTVTLRCDPISGHDNLYWYRRVMGKEIKFLLHFVKESKQDESGMPNNRFLAERTGGTYSTLKVQPAELEDSGVYFCASSQIGTGEQYFGPGTRLTVT.

This clonotype was recorded at least ten times. The chain links TRBV18 to TRBJ1-2; the D is unclear. This CDR3 contains 14 residues. V was cut by 4 bases and J by 6 bases, with 15 bases left in between. CDR1 KGHSH and CDR2 LQKENI come from the germline V gene. The CDR3 is CASSHSEVPDGYTF. CDR3 DNA sequence: TGTGCCAGCTCACACAGTGAGGTGCCGGATGGCTACACCTTC. The full variable domain, its missing parts supplied by reference TRBV18 and TRBJ1-2, is NAGVMQNPRHLVRRRGQEARLRCSPMKGHSHVYWYRQLPEEGLKFMVYLQKENIIDESGMPKERFSAEFPKEGPSILRIQQVVRGDSAAYFCASSHSEVPDGYTFGSGTRLTVV.

This chain joins TRBV7-9 and TRBJ2-2; D perhaps matches TRBD2 (6 bases). The CDR3 is 14 residues long. Between the trimmed V and J ends, which lost 5 bases and 1 base, there was a span of 8 bases. The germline CDR1 and CDR2 sequences are SEHNR and FQNEAQ (reference sequence). Written as DNA, the CDR3 is TGTGCCAGCAGCCGGGACTTGAACACCGGGGAGCTGTTTTTT. Its translation: CASSRDLNTGELFF.

The chain is built from TRBV19 and TRBJ1-2; no firm D call. Germline V gene lookup returns CDR1 LNHDA and CDR2 SQIVND (reference sequence). The CDR3 loop spans 15 amino acids. V lost 3 bases and J lost 1, with 12 bases in between. The CDR3, as DNA: TGTGCCAGTAGTATGGGGTTCCGGGATAACTATGGCTACACCTTC. Encoded protein: CASSMGFRDNYGYTF.

The chain is built from TRBV7-9 and TRBJ2-1; D is perhaps TRBD1 or TRBD2 (5 bases each). The CDR3 runs 17 residues. V gave up 5 bases and J gave up 1 base, with 18 bases separating them. The germline CDR1 and CDR2 sequences are SEHNR and FQNEAQ (reference sequence). CDR3 sequence: CASSRDPSVGSYNEQFF. The CDR3 region has the DNA TGTGCCAGCAGCCGGGACCCGTCCGTGGGTTCCTACAATGAGCAGTTCTTC.

This sequence joins TRBV5-1 and TRBJ1-1, with D unclear. V shed 2 bases and J shed 10 bases, with 15 bases lying between them. The CDR3 runs 13 residues. Germline CDR1 SGHRS, CDR2 YFSETQ. CDR3 region: CASSLLDLNGAFF. In nucleotides, the CDR3 is TGCGCCAGCAGCTTACTCGACCTCAACGGAGCTTTCTTT.

This clonotype has at least ten counts. This chain uses TRBV7-2 with TRBJ2-7, with a tentative D call TRBD2 (5 bases). CDR3 size: 13 residues. Germline V gene sequence: CDR1 SGHTA, CDR2 FQGNSA. V was pared by 1 base and J by 3 bases, with 7 bases between. The CDR3 DNA follows: TGTGCCAGCAGCTTAGAGGAGGACTACGAGCAGTACTTC. It is translated as CASSLEEDYEQYF.

The V call is TRBV6-2 or TRBV6-3, the J call TRBJ2-1, with TRBD2 matching 8 bases. CDR1 and CDR2 (germline): MNHEY, SVGEGT. The CDR3 sequence is 16 residues long. Losses at the gene ends were 10 bases for V and 1 base for J; bases not matched to a gene: 12. The CDR3 DNA is TGTGCCATTCGCACCAAGCGGGGGAGGTCCTACAATGAGCAGTTCTTC. Amino acid sequence: CAIRTKRGRSYNEQFF.

This clonotype was counted only a few times. The rearrangement uses TRBV19 and TRBJ2-7, with unresolved D. CDR3 length: 13 residues. The germline V gene encodes CDR1 LNHDA and CDR2 SQIVND (reference sequence). The V and J ends lost 6 bases and 0 bases respectively, with 9 bases between them. Written as DNA, the CDR3 is TGTGCCAGTAGAAAGTCTAGCTCCTACGAGCAGTACTTC. Translated: CASRKSSSYEQYF.

At least ten counts were recorded for this clonotype. The rearrangement links TRBV11-3 to TRBJ1-2; 8 bases match TRBD1. CDR3 length equals 13 residues. Germline CDR1 reads SGHNT; CDR2 reads YENEEA. Unmatched junction bases numbered 7, after V lost 7 bases and J lost 6 bases. CDR3: CASIPDRENGYTF. The DNA of the CDR3 is TGTGCCAGCATCCCGGACAGGGAAAATGGCTACACCTTC.

There are many counts of this clonotype. The gene calls are TRBV20-1 and TRBJ2-7; 7 bases match TRBD1. V was pared by 1 base and J by 0 bases, with 3 bases of the junction left unmatched. CDR3 length: 14 amino acids. Germline CDR1 and CDR2: DFQATT and SNEGSKA (reference sequence). The DNA of the CDR3 is TGCAGTGCTAGAGGACAGGGCAGCTCCTACGAGCAGTACTTC. Translation gives CSARGQGSSYEQYF.

This clonotype has at least ten counts. The gene calls are TRBV6-1 and TRBJ2-7; possibly TRBD1 for D (6 bases). The CDR3 is 17 amino acids. The germline gives CDR1 MNHNS, CDR2 SASEGT. Between the trimmed V and J ends, which lost 7 bases and 2 bases, there was a span of 24 bases. The chain's CDR3 is CASKNPIGQSSTYEQYF. In DNA, the CDR3 is TGTGCCAGCAAAAACCCGATTGGACAGAGCTCTACCTACGAGCAGTACTTC.

The chain couples TRBV7-9 to TRBJ1-1; the match to TRBD1 covers 7 bases. Germline V gene sequence: CDR1 SEHNR, CDR2 FQNEAQ (reference sequence). The CDR3 is 12 residues long. V trimming: 0 bases; J trimming: 9 bases; junction bases outside the gene matches: 1. The CDR3 sequence is CASSLADRKAFF. In DNA, the CDR3 is TGTGCCAGCAGCTTAGCGGACAGGAAAGCTTTCTTT. Combining the CDR3 with reference TRBV7-9 and TRBJ1-1 gives the whole variable domain DTGVSQNPRHKITKRGQNVTFRCDPISEHNRLYWYRQTLGQGPEFLTYFQNEAQLEKSRLLSDRFSAERPKGSFSTLEIQRTEQGDSAMYLCASSLADRKAFFGQGTRLTVV.

There are many counts of this clonotype. V usage is TRBV11-2 and J usage is TRBJ2-5; D not resolved. The CDR3 runs 15 residues. Looked up from germline, CDR1 is SGHAT and CDR2 is FQNNGV. Trimming removed 0 bases from V and 5 bases from J, with 13 bases in between. CDR3: CASSLDSFGSETQYF. CDR3 bases: TGTGCCAGCAGCTTAGATTCTTTTGGTTCGGAGACCCAGTACTTC.

The chain has TRBV12-5 and TRBJ1-3; 7 bases line up with TRBD1. CDR3 length equals 19 residues. Trimming took 0 bases from V and 2 from J; bases not matched to a gene: 13. Germline loops: CDR1 LGHNT, CDR2 FRNRAP. CDR3 loop: CASGLVGFIAGGAGNTIYF. The CDR3 DNA reads as TGTGCTAGTGGTTTGGTAGGATTTATTGCAGGGGGTGCTGGAAACACCATATATTTT.

At least ten counts were recorded for this clonotype. The V call is TRBV2, the J call TRBJ1-5, with D hard to call. The CDR3 length is 14 residues. CDR1 and CDR2 from the germline V gene are SNHLY and FYNNEI. Deletions cut 7 bases from V and 3 bases from J, with 13 bases between. The CDR3 region has the DNA TGTGCCAGCATGGGCCTTAAGGACAATCAGCCCCAGCATTTT. Protein sequence: CASMGLKDNQPQHF.

This clonotype was picked up many times. The rearrangement joins TRBV20-1 to TRBJ1-1, with D hard to call. Germline CDR1 is DFQATT and CDR2 is SNEGSKA (reference sequence). Trimming stripped 2 bases from V and 4 bases from J, with 5 bases between. The CDR3 is 11 amino acids. DNA for the CDR3: TGCAGTGCTAGACAGAGCACTGAAGCTTTCTTT. Protein sequence: CSARQSTEAFF.

This clonotype was counted between two and nine times. This rearrangement joins TRBV4-1 to TRBJ1-1; no definite D call. There are 17 residues in the CDR3. Germline V gene sequence: CDR1 MGHRA, CDR2 YSYEKL. Between the trimmed V and J ends, which lost 0 bases and 2 bases, there was a span of 16 bases. Here the CDR3 reads CASSQEISFGINTEAFF. CDR3 nucleotide sequence: TGCGCCAGCAGCCAAGAAATAAGCTTTGGGATCAACACTGAAGCTTTCTTT.

Worth noting for this clonotype: A much larger clone is a single base away; this may be a read error. The CDR3 end shows no conserved phenylalanine or tryptophan, and so a read error is likely. V is TRBV12-3 or TRBV12-4 and J is TRBJ1-1; maybe TRBD1 (5 bases). Trimming took 4 bases from V and 1 from J, leaving 13 bases between them. CDR3 size: 15 residues. This chain's CDR3 is CASSSAGGGNTEAFL. The CDR3 DNA sequence: TGTGCCAGCAGTTCCGCGGGGGGTGGGAACACTGAAGCTTTCCTT.

This clonotype was counted between two and nine times. This chain connects TRBV5-1 to TRBJ1-2, with 9 positions matching TRBD1. With 9 bases clipped from V and 8 bases from J, the junction kept 11 bases outside the gene matches. CDR3 size: 13 residues. Germline CDR1 reads SGHRS; CDR2 reads YFSETQ. CDR3 coding DNA: TGCGCCACCGGCACTGGGACAGGGAGCGGCTACACCTTC. The encoded protein is CATGTGTGSGYTF.

The chain couples TRBV2 to TRBJ2-7, with 7 positions matching TRBD1. CDR1 and CDR2 (germline): SNHLY, FYNNEI. This CDR3 is built from 14 residues. The V segment lost 6 bases and the J segment 6 bases; nucleotides outside the gene matches: 11. The CDR3 nucleotides are TGTGCCAGCAGCCCCCGCGACAGGGTCCGCGAGCAGTACTTC. Encoded protein: CASSPRDRVREQYF.

This clonotype has ten or more counts. This chain connects TRBV28 to TRBJ2-7, with 11 bases that match TRBD2. The V gene's germline CDR1 is MDHEN and CDR2 SYDVKM. The CDR3 is 17 residues long. Trimming cost V 5 bases and J 5 bases; bases outside gene matches: 14. The CDR3 sequence: CASSLQGTSGSRNEQYF. In nucleotides, the CDR3 is TGTGCCAGCAGTCTCCAGGGAACTAGCGGGAGTAGGAACGAGCAGTACTTC.

Note on this clonotype: This may arise from a read error, as a much more abundant clone is one base away. This chain uses TRBV28 with TRBJ2-5; D is possibly TRBD2 (6 bases). From germline, CDR1 is MDHEN and CDR2 SYDVKM. The ends were cut back, 6 bases at V and 1 base at J, with 21 bases in the middle. The length of the CDR3 is 17 residues. The CDR3 spells CASRVTGTPTSQETQYF. The CDR3 DNA reads as TGTGCCAGCAGAGTCACCGGGACTCCAACCTCCCAAGAGACCCAGTACTTC.

This clonotype came up a few times. The V gene is TRBV3-1, the J gene TRBJ2-7, with a weak D call TRBD1 (6 bases). Germline assignment: CDR1 LGHDT and CDR2 YNNKEL (reference sequence). This CDR3 spans 15 amino acids. V lost 5 bases and J 3 bases, leaving 17 bases between the germline ends. The CDR3 loop is CASSKKGGVSYEQYF. The CDR3 nucleotides read TGTGCCAGCAGCAAGAAAGGGGGAGTTAGCTACGAGCAGTACTTC.